Listed below are T cell receptor beta chains from one sample, sequenced in a study of cytomegalovirus exposure and HLA in healthy donors. This table comes from immunoSEQ multiplex PCR, and its TCRdb copy is limited to in-frame clones, with some not included. The data contain more than 100,000 clones, over 80% of them singletons. Sequencing input: PBMCs. The origin of the receptors is a man aged 35-49 years in good health and CMV-seronegative. The CDR3 runs from the conserved cysteine through the conserved F or W. Fields, in order: J gene, D gene, V gene, clone size, CDR3 protein, CDR3 DNA. D genes are given only for firm matches. Clone size appears in some rows only: once, few, many, or a class for an expanded clone.

j_gene: TRBJ1-6
d_gene: .
v_gene: TRBV21-1
abundance: once
CDR3aa: CASSNGEVEVSPLHF
CDR3nt: TGTGCCAGCAGCAATGGGGAGGTTGAGGTTTCACCCCTCCACTTT

j_gene: TRBJ1-3
d_gene: .
v_gene: TRBV4-1
abundance: .
CDR3aa: CASSQEGASRGNTIYF
CDR3nt: TGCGCCAGCAGCCAAGAGGGGGCGAGCCGGGGAAACACCATATATTTT

j_gene: TRBJ2-5
d_gene: .
v_gene: TRBV7-9
abundance: once
CDR3aa: CASSESWGTRETQYF
CDR3nt: TGTGCCAGCAGCGAGTCGTGGGGTACTAGGGAGACCCAGTACTTC

j_gene: TRBJ1-4
d_gene: .
v_gene: TRBV7-9
abundance: .
CDR3aa: CASSLGQLNEKLFF
CDR3nt: TGTGCCAGCAGCTTAGGACAGCTTAATGAAAAACTGTTTTTT

j_gene: TRBJ2-2
d_gene: .
v_gene: TRBV6-4
abundance: .
CDR3aa: CASSETATNTGELFF
CDR3nt: TGTGCCAGCAGTGAGACAGCTACGAACACCGGGGAGCTGTTTTTT

j_gene: TRBJ1-2
d_gene: TRBD1
v_gene: TRBV5-4
abundance: once
CDR3aa: CASSLTPDRVGRDGYTF
CDR3nt: TGTGCCAGCAGCTTGACCCCAGACAGGGTAGGCCGGGATGGCTACACCTTC

j_gene: TRBJ1-1
d_gene: TRBD1
v_gene: TRBV5-4
abundance: few
CDR3aa: CASTQQGVVTEAFF
CDR3nt: TGTGCCAGCACCCAACAGGGGGTAGTCACTGAAGCTTTCTTT

j_gene: TRBJ2-7
d_gene: TRBD2
v_gene: TRBV27
abundance: .
CDR3aa: CASSGRASGSIYEQYF
CDR3nt: TGTGCCAGCAGTGGTAGGGCTAGCGGGAGTATTTACGAGCAGTACTTC

j_gene: TRBJ2-5
d_gene: .
v_gene: TRBV7-9
abundance: .
CDR3aa: CASSFGILKETQYF
CDR3nt: TGTGCCAGCAGCTTTGGTATACTCAAAGAGACCCAGTACTTC

j_gene: TRBJ1-1
d_gene: .
v_gene: TRBV5-8
abundance: few
CDR3aa: CASSWRGVRTEAFF
CDR3nt: TGTGCCAGCAGCTGGCGGGGGGTGAGGACTGAAGCTTTCTTT

j_gene: TRBJ2-1
d_gene: .
v_gene: TRBV6-6
abundance: .
CDR3aa: CASGGAYNEQFF
CDR3nt: TGTGCCAGCGGCGGAGCCTACAATGAGCAGTTCTTC

j_gene: TRBJ2-3
d_gene: .
v_gene: TRBV5-1
abundance: .
CDR3aa: CASSRAREVGQGSTDTQYF
CDR3nt: TGCGCCAGCAGTCGGGCTAGAGAGGTCGGGCAGGGGAGCACAGATACGCAGTATTTT

j_gene: TRBJ2-7
d_gene: .
v_gene: TRBV5-1
abundance: few
CDR3aa: CASTRDSYEQYF
CDR3nt: TGCGCCAGCACGCGGGACTCCTACGAGCAGTACTTC

j_gene: TRBJ2-2
d_gene: .
v_gene: TRBV6-1
abundance: .
CDR3aa: CASSVLAGELFF
CDR3nt: TGTGCCAGCAGCGTCCTCGCCGGGGAGCTGTTTTTT

j_gene: TRBJ1-4
d_gene: .
v_gene: TRBV4-1
abundance: .
CDR3aa: CASSQVLGAGNEKLFF
CDR3nt: TGCGCCAGCAGCCAAGTCTTGGGGGCGGGTAATGAAAAACTGTTTTTT

j_gene: TRBJ2-1
d_gene: .
v_gene: TRBV7-2
abundance: .
CDR3aa: CASSSTGDNEQFF
CDR3nt: TGTGCCAGCAGCTCAACAGGAGACAATGAGCAGTTCTTC

j_gene: TRBJ1-4
d_gene: TRBD1
v_gene: TRBV7-6
abundance: .
CDR3aa: CASSLEVHGAGGSKLFF
CDR3nt: TGTGCCAGCAGCTTAGAGGTCCATGGGGCAGGGGGCTCTAAACTGTTTTTT

j_gene: TRBJ1-5
d_gene: .
v_gene: TRBV2
abundance: few
CDR3aa: CASSEWLARQPQHF
CDR3nt: TGTGCCAGCAGTGAATGGCTGGCCAGGCAGCCCCAGCATTTT

j_gene: TRBJ1-2
d_gene: .
v_gene: TRBV18
abundance: .
CDR3aa: CASSPSGVYYGYTF
CDR3nt: TGTGCCAGCTCACCATCAGGGGTGTACTATGGCTACACCTTC

j_gene: TRBJ2-5
d_gene: TRBD2
v_gene: TRBV29-1
abundance: .
CDR3aa: CSVLLAGGRETQYF
CDR3nt: TGCAGCGTGCTACTAGCGGGGGGCCGGGAGACCCAGTACTTC

j_gene: TRBJ1-1
d_gene: .
v_gene: TRBV7-3
abundance: .
CDR3aa: CASSYTWNTEAFF
CDR3nt: TGTGCCAGCAGCTACACATGGAACACTGAAGCTTTCTTT

j_gene: TRBJ1-5
d_gene: .
v_gene: TRBV6-1
abundance: .
CDR3aa: CASEDRGNQPQHF
CDR3nt: TGTGCCAGCGAAGACCGGGGCAATCAGCCCCAGCATTTT

j_gene: TRBJ1-2
d_gene: .
v_gene: TRBV25-1
abundance: few
CDR3aa: CASSLPGRDGYTF
CDR3nt: TGTGCCAGCAGTCTTCCAGGCCGTGATGGCTACACCTTC

j_gene: TRBJ2-7
d_gene: TRBD1
v_gene: TRBV29-1
abundance: .
CDR3aa: CSVETGGPYEQYF
CDR3nt: TGCAGCGTTGAGACAGGGGGCCCCTACGAGCAGTACTTC

j_gene: TRBJ2-5
d_gene: .
v_gene: TRBV6-6
abundance: .
CDR3aa: CASRRTSYQETQYF
CDR3nt: TGTGCCAGCAGACGAACATCGTACCAAGAGACCCAGTACTTC

j_gene: TRBJ2-1
d_gene: TRBD1
v_gene: TRBV4-1
abundance: once
CDR3aa: CASSPGTGINNEQFF
CDR3nt: TGCGCCAGCAGCCCCGGGACAGGGATCAACAATGAGCAGTTCTTC

j_gene: TRBJ2-7
d_gene: .
v_gene: TRBV7-6
abundance: .
CDR3aa: CASSLYAGFSYEQYF
CDR3nt: TGTGCCAGCAGCTTATATGCAGGATTCTCCTACGAGCAGTACTTC

j_gene: TRBJ2-5
d_gene: TRBD2
v_gene: TRBV6-1
abundance: .
CDR3aa: CASSEATGGTRETQYF
CDR3nt: TGTGCCAGCAGTGAAGCCACGGGGGGGACGCGGGAGACCCAGTACTTC

j_gene: TRBJ2-3
d_gene: .
v_gene: TRBV7-9
abundance: .
CDR3aa: CASSPLLGGTDTQYF
CDR3nt: TGTGCCAGCAGTCCCCTCCTGGGAGGCACAGATACGCAGTATTTT

j_gene: TRBJ2-5
d_gene: .
v_gene: TRBV30
abundance: .
CDR3aa: CAWSGGAPETQYF
CDR3nt: TGTGCCTGGAGTGGTGGGGCACCAGAGACCCAGTACTTC